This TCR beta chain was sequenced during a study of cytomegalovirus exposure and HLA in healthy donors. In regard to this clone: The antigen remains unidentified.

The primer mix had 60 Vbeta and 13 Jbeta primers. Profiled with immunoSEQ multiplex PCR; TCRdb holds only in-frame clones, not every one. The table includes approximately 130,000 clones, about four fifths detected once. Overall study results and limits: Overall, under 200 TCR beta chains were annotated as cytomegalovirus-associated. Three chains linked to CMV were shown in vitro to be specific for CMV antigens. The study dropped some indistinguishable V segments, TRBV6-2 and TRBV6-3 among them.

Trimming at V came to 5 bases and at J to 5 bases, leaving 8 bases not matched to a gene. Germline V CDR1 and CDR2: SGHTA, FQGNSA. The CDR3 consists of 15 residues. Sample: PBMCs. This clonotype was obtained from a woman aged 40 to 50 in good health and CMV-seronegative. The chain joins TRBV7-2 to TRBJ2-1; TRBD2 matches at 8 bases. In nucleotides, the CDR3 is TGTGCCAGCAGCCCACGGGGGGGCCATAACAATGAGCAGTTCTTC. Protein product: CASSPRGGHNNEQFF. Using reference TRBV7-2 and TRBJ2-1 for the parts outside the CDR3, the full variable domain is GAGVSQSPSNKVTEKGKDVELRCDPISGHTALYWYRQSLGQGLEFLIYFQGNSAPDKSGLPSDRFSAERTGGSVSTLTIQRTQQEDSAVYLCASSPRGGHNNEQFFGPGTRLTVL.